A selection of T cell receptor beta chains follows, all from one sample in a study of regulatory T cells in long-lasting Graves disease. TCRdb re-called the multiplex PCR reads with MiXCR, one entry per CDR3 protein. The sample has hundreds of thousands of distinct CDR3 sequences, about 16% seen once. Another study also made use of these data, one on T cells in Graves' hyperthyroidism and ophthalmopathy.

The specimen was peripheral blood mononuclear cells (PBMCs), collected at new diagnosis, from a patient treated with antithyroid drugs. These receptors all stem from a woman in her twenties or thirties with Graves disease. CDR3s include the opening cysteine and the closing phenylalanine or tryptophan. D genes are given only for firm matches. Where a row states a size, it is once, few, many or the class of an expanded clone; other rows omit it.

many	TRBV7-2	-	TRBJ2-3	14	TGTGCCAGCAGCCACCGACTAGTTTCTAATACGCAGTATTTT	CASSHRLVSNTQYF
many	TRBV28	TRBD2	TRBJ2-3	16	TGTGCCAGCAGTTTCCTAAGTGGGAGGGGTTCAGATACGCAGTATTTT	CASSFLSGRGSDTQYF
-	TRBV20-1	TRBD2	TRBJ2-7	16	TGCAGTGCTAGAGGCGAAACTAGCGGGCGGTTCTACGAGCAGTACTTC	CSARGETSGRFYEQYF
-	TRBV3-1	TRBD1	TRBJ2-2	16	TGTGCCAGCAGCTCAGCGGCAGGGGGCTTCACCGGGGAGCTGTTTTTT	CASSSAAGGFTGELFF
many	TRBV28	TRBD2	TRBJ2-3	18	TGTGCCAGCACCCCCCCTAGCGGGAGGGCGGGATCCACAGATACGCAGTATTTT	CASTPPSGRAGSTDTQYF
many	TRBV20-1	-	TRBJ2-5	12	TGCAGTGCTAGCACGGGGAAAGAGACCCAGTACTTC	CSASTGKETQYF
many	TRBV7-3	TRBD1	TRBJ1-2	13	TGTGCCAGCAGCTCCGGACAGGGACATGGCTACACCTTC	CASSSGQGHGYTF
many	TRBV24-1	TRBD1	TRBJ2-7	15	TGTGCCACCAGTGCCCCGGTCACAGGGGGTAACGAGCAGTACTTC	CATSAPVTGGNEQYF
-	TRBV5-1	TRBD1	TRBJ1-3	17	TGCGCCAGCAGCTTGACCCCCACAGGGGGAGGTGGAAACACCATATATTTT	CASSLTPTGGGGNTIYF
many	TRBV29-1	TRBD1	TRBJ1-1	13	TGCAGCGTCACAGGGGGACTGAACACTGAAGCTTTCTTT	CSVTGGLNTEAFF
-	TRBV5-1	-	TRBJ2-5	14	TGCGCCAGCAGATCCGGGCCTTCACAAGAGACCCAGTACTTC	CASRSGPSQETQYF
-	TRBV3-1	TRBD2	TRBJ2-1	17	TGTGCCAGCAGCCAAATTTCACCGGGACTAGCGGGAGATGAGCAGTTCTTC	CASSQISPGLAGDEQFF
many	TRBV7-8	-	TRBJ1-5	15	TGTGCCAGCAGCTTAGTGGGGATCGGCAATCAGCCCCAGCATTTT	CASSLVGIGNQPQHF
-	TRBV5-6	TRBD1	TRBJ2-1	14	TGTGCCAGCAGCTGGACAGGGAGTGACAATGAGCAGTTCTTC	CASSWTGSDNEQFF
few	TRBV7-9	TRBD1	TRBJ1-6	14	TGTGCCAGCAGCACGGGACAGGGGGCTTCACCCCTCCACTTT	CASSTGQGASPLHF
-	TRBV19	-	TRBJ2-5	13	TGTGCCAGTAGTATCCTAGTCCAAGAGACCCAGTACTTC	CASSILVQETQYF
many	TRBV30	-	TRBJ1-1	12	TGTGCCTGGAGGGCAGGTTGGTCTGAAGCTTTCTTT	CAWRAGWSEAFF
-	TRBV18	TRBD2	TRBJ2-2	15	TGTGCCAGCTCACCACCGGCAGCGGGAATCGGGGAGCTGTTTTTT	CASSPPAAGIGELFF
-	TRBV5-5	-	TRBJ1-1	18	TGTGCCAGCAGCGCCAAAATCCCAGGCGGGGTAGGGGTAACTGAAGCTTTCTTT	CASSAKIPGGVGVTEAFF
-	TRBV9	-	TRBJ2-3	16	TGTGCCAGCAGCGCCAACAGCCGAACTAGCACAGATACGCAGTATTTT	CASSANSRTSTDTQYF
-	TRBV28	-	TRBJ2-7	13	TGTGCCAGCAGTTTGAGTACCGCCTACGAGCAGTACTTC	CASSLSTAYEQYF
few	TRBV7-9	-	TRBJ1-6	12	TGTGCCAGCAGCTACCCTAAATCACCCCTCCACTTT	CASSYPKSPLHF
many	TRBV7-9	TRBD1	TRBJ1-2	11	TGTGCCAGCAGAGACAGGGGTGGCTACACCTTC	CASRDRGGYTF
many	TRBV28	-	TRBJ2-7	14	TGTGCCAGCAGTTCTCAGGGACCCAATTGGGGGCAGTACTTC	CASSSQGPNWGQYF
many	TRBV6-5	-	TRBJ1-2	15	TGTGCCAGCAGTTTAGGAGGACAGCTAAAATATGGCTACACCTTC	CASSLGGQLKYGYTF
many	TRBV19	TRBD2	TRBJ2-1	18	TGTGCCAGTAGTATAGTCCTAGCGGGTTCAGGCTCCTACAATGAGCAGTTCTTC	CASSIVLAGSGSYNEQFF
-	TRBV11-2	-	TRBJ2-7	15	TGTGCCAGCAGCTTAATCGGGGGATTAACCTACGAGCAGTACTTC	CASSLIGGLTYEQYF
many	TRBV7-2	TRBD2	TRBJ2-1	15	TGTGCCAGCAGCCGACTAGCGGGAGGATACAATGAGCAGTTCTTC	CASSRLAGGYNEQFF
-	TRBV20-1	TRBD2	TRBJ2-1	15	TGCAGTGCTAGAAGGGAGGGCCCCTCCTACAATGAGCAGTTCTTC	CSARREGPSYNEQFF
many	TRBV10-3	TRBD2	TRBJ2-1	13	TGTGCCTCTAGACTAGCGGGAAAGGAGGAGCAGTTCTTC	CASRLAGKEEQFF
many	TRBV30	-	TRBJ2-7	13	TGTGCCTGGAGTACTGGCTTAGGAGTCGAGCAGTACTTC	CAWSTGLGVEQYF
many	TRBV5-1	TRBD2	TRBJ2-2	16	TGCGCCAGCAGCTCGGGGGGAATCGCGAACACCGGGGAGCTGTTTTTT	CASSSGGIANTGELFF
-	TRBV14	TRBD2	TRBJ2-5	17	TGTGCCAGCAGCCAAGGTCAAGCGGGAGAAGGGCGGGAGACCCAGTACTTC	CASSQGQAGEGRETQYF
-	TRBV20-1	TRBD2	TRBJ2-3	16	TGCAGTGCGCCGGACCTAGGGACTACTTCTATAAATACGCAGTATTTT	CSAPDLGTTSINTQYF
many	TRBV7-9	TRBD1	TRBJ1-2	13	TGTGCCAGCTCCGGGACAGGGACGGGTGGCTACACCTTC	CASSGTGTGGYTF
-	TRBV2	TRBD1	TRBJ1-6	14	TGTGCCAGCAGAGACAGGGAAGGAAATTCACCCCTCCACTTT	CASRDREGNSPLHF
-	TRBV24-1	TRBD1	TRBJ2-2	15	TGTGCCACCACCGCGGGGACAGGGTTGACGGGGGAGCTGTTTTTT	CATTAGTGLTGELFF
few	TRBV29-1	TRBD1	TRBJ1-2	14	TGCAGCGTTGATTCCCGGGACAGGGAATCTGGCTACACCTTC	CSVDSRDRESGYTF
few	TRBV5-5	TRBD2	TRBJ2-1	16	TGTGCCAGCAGCGCCGGGACTAGCGGGATATACAATGAGCAGTTCTTC	CASSAGTSGIYNEQFF
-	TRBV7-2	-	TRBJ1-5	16	TGTGCCAGCAGCCAGGCCGGGGGGTATGGCAATCAGCCCCAGCATTTT	CASSQAGGYGNQPQHF
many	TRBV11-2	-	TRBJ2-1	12	TGTGCCAGCAGCTTAGGGCTGACTGAGCAGTTCTTC	CASSLGLTEQFF
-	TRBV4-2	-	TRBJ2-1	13	TGTGCCAGCAGCCCAGTAGGGGCGGATGAGCAGTTCTTC	CASSPVGADEQFF
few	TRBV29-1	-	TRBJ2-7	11	TGCACCGGGGGGACAAACTACGAGCAGTACTTC	CTGGTNYEQYF
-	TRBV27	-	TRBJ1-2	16	TGTGCCAGCAAGATGGGGGGCGCCAGGATGACAGTTGGCTACACCTTC	CASKMGGARMTVGYTF
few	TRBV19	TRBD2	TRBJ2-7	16	TGTGCCAGTAGTTTTGAACTAGCGGGAAGCTCCTACGAGCAGTACTTC	CASSFELAGSSYEQYF
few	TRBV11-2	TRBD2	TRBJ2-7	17	TGTGCCAGCAGCTTAAGGGTCATAGCGGGGGCCCTCTACGAGCAGTACTTC	CASSLRVIAGALYEQYF
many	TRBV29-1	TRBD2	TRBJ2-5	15	TGCAGCGTTCAAGGGACTAGCGGGAGCCAAGAGACCCAGTACTTC	CSVQGTSGSQETQYF
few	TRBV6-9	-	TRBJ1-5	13	TGTGCCAGCAGTTACAGGATTGGAGGGTCCCAGCATTTT	CASSYRIGGSQHF
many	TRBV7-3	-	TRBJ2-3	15	TGTGCCAGCAGCTTGGGTTTTGGTCCCACAGATACGCAGTATTTT	CASSLGFGPTDTQYF
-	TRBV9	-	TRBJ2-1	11	TGTGCCAGCAGCGCCGAGGCTGAGCAGTTCTTC	CASSAEAEQFF
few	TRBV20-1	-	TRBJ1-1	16	TGCAGTGCTAGAAAAGGGGCCCCCTTAACGAACACTGAAGCTTTCTTT	CSARKGAPLTNTEAFF
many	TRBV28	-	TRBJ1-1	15	TGTGCCAGCAGTTTATCTACAGAATTGAACACTGAAGCTTTCTTT	CASSLSTELNTEAFF
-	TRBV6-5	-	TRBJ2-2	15	TGTGCCAGCAGTTTGGGACGGCGGAACACCGGGGAGCTGTTTTTT	CASSLGRRNTGELFF
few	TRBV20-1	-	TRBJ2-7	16	TGCAGTGCTAGTACCTACCAGGAGTCTAGACCCTACGAGCAGTACTTC	CSASTYQESRPYEQYF
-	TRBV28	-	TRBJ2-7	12	TGTGCCAGCAGACTTCCCGGGGGCGAGCAGTACTTC	CASRLPGGEQYF
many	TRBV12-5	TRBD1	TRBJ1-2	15	TGTGCTAGTGGAGATGAGGGGGCATGGTCCTATGGCTACACCTTC	CASGDEGAWSYGYTF
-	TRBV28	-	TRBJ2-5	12	TGTGCCAGCAGTTTGAGGGCAGAGACCCAGTACTTC	CASSLRAETQYF
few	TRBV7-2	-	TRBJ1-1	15	TGTGCCAGCAGCTTAGCTCCGGGGGCCAACACTGAAGCTTTCTTT	CASSLAPGANTEAFF